This TCR beta chain emerged from a study of shared clonotypes between healthy human individuals. The V gene end was trimmed by 1 base and the J gene end by 4 bases; junction bases not matched to a gene: 9. In germline, CDR1 is SGHTA, CDR2 FQGNSA. The length of the CDR3 is 18 residues. Replicate PCRs for unsorted PBMC used around 270 ng DNA (approximately 30,000 T cell genomes). Assay used: immunoSEQ multiplex PCR; TCRdb lists only in-frame clones, some missing. The sample includes about half a million clones, approximately 78% seen only once; the top ten take around 12%. The sequencing sample was made of PBMCs. This TCR was sampled from a woman between 40 and 50 years old in good health. Some clones in this sample may be carry-over from other donors' samples. The gene calls are TRBV7-2 and TRBJ2-2; 10 nucleotides match TRBD2. DNA of the CDR3: TGTGCCAGCAGCTTAGAAGCGGGAGGGCCCCTTAGCACCGGGGAGCTGTTTTTT. As protein: CASSLEAGGPLSTGELFF.